What follows describes a single T cell receptor (beta chain). Its antigen is as yet unknown. This CDR3 contains 15 residues. Germline CDR1 SGHDN, CDR2 FVKESK. J lost 7 bases, V lost 2 bases, and 4 bases had no gene match. The sample comes from a study of T cell clones after liver transplantation. The study, taken as a whole, reports: A significant post-transplant drop in circulating graft-donor-reactive CD4 TCRbeta sequences occurred in most of the 8 subjects.

The data were produced by immunoSEQ multiplex PCR, yet TCRdb's version contains in-frame clones alone and is incomplete. The sample includes 20,000 to 30,000 clones, more than 65% seen only once; the top ten take around 3%. The V and J genes are TRBV14 and TRBJ2-1; 11 nucleotides line up with TRBD2. The receptor's source is a human donor who received a liver transplant. This specimen consisted of CD4+ T cells from blood, obtained before liver transplant. The CDR3 coding sequence is TGTGCCAGCAGCCAAACTAGCGGGAGTGGTAATGAGCAGTTCTTC. It codes for CASSQTSGSGNEQFF. Variable domain in full (rest from reference TRBV14 and TRBJ2-1): EAGVTQFPSHSVIEKGQTVTLRCDPISGHDNLYWYRRVMGKEIKFLLHFVKESKQDESGMPNNRFLAERTGGTYSTLKVQPAELEDSGVYFCASSQTSGSGNEQFFGPGTRLTVL.